This TCR beta chain was obtained from a study of early T cells in non-severe SARS-CoV-2 infection. Study-level information: Unsorted whole blood bulk RNA was sequenced, with unpaired chains.

The TCR library protocol attached unique molecular identifiers to the individual cDNA molecules. TCRdb called the 5' RACE reads again in MiXCR, with one record for every CDR3 protein. This sample has about 61,000 distinct CDR3 sequences, with more than 10% found just once. The sample holds many counts of this clonotype. V was clipped by 5 bases and J by 6 bases; unmatched bases: 9. The CDR3 sequence is 15 residues long. CDR1 is SGHAT and CDR2 is FQNNGV in the germline V gene. The sequence came from an adult who was a healthcare worker with PCR-confirmed SARS-CoV-2 infection or an uninfected control (not recorded which). The source material was whole blood. The chain joins TRBV11-2 to TRBJ2-3, with 9 nucleotides matching TRBD1. The CDR3 region is CASSRTGGAVDTQYF. CDR3 coding DNA: TGTGCCAGCAGCCGAACAGGGGGCGCGGTGGATACGCAGTATTTT.